One and the same sample provided the 19 T cell receptor beta chains below, sequenced in a study of shared clonotypes between healthy human individuals. The repertoire was sequenced with immunoSEQ multiplex PCR; TCRdb's copy has only in-frame clones and lacks some. The sample holds a few hundred thousand clones, around 97% seen once. Sequenced input: naive CD4+ T cells sorted from blood. As for subset: CD45RA+ positively selected. These receptors were obtained from a woman under 40 in good health.

This clone occurred once. The chain has TRBV29-1 and TRBJ1-4; D is unclear. V was shortened by 5 bases and J by 6 bases, with 13 bases between the two germline ends. The germline CDR1 and CDR2 sequences are SQVTM and ANQGSEA. There are 13 residues in the CDR3. The CDR3 nucleotides read TGCAGCGTTTCCGGGGAATGGGATGAAAAACTGTTTTTT. Encoded protein: CSVSGEWDEKLFF.

A single count supports this clone. The chain employs TRBV2 and TRBJ2-5; 13 bases are a match to TRBD2. The CDR3 is made up of 15 amino acids. The germline CDR1 and CDR2 sequences are SNHLY and FYNNEI. V lost 6 bases, J lost 5 bases, and 6 bases stayed unmatched. The CDR3 DNA reads TGTGCCAGCAGGACGGGACTAGCGGGACAGGAGACCCAGTACTTC. It translates to CASRTGLAGQETQYF.

The chain couples TRBV11-2 to TRBJ2-5; the match to TRBD2 covers 7 bases. Germline values: CDR1 SGHAT, CDR2 FQNNGV. There are 14 residues in the CDR3. V gave up 2 bases and J gave up 2 bases; unmatched junction bases: 2. CDR3 loop: CASSLTGGQETQYF. CDR3 nucleotides: TGTGCCAGCAGCTTAACCGGGGGGCAAGAGACCCAGTACTTC.

V is TRBV18 and J is TRBJ2-3, with 9 bases lining up with TRBD2. The CDR3 is 21 amino acids. V gave up 3 bases and J gave up 1 base; unmatched junction bases: 20. Germline-derived CDR1 and CDR2 are KGHSH and LQKENI. CDR3 DNA: TGTGCCAGCTCACCCCGACTAGCGGACGGTTCTAGGGGTTCGGGCACAGATACGCAGTATTTT. It is translated as CASSPRLADGSRGSGTDTQYF.

The chain employs TRBV21-1 and TRBJ2-3; TRBD2 is taken as the D call from the table, unchecked against the DNA. TRBV21-1 is a listed pseudogene. This CDR3 contains 12 residues. The chain's CDR3 is CATAADTDTQYF. The CDR3 coding sequence is TGTGCCACCGCCGCGGACACAGATACGCAGTATTTT.

The V gene is TRBV4-1, the J gene TRBJ2-3; possible D gene TRBD2, 6 bases. The V and J ends lost 6 bases and 4 bases respectively, with 14 bases between them. The germline CDR1 and CDR2 sequences are MGHRA and YSYEKL. The CDR3 spans 14 residues. The CDR3 sequence: CASRSTIAADTQYF. CDR3 sequence (DNA): TGCGCCAGCAGGTCAACCATAGCGGCAGATACGCAGTATTTT.

V is TRBV28 and J is TRBJ2-7; either TRBD1 or TRBD2 may fit D (6 bases each). The CDR3 runs 15 residues. V was cut by 6 bases and J by 2 bases, with 17 bases left in between. Germline CDR1 reads MDHEN; CDR2 reads SYDVKM. This CDR3 reads CASSPHRGQTYEQYF. DNA of the CDR3: TGTGCCAGCAGCCCTCATCGGGGGCAGACCTACGAGCAGTACTTC.

V gene TRBV2 combines with J gene TRBJ2-7; 8 nucleotides match TRBD2. The CDR3 has 17 amino acids. V shed 7 bases, J shed 4 bases, and the junction held 18 bases outside the gene matches. CDR1 SNHLY and CDR2 FYNNEI come from the germline V gene. The DNA for the CDR3 is TGTGCCAGCACCCGGATGGAGGGAGCGGGAGTTTTTTACGAGCAGTACTTC. It specifies CASTRMEGAGVFYEQYF.

The chain couples TRBV27 to TRBJ2-5; TRBD1 matches 11 bases. Germline CDR1 MNHEY, CDR2 SMNVEV (reference sequence). The CDR3 spans 14 residues. Unmatched junction bases numbered 4, after V lost 5 bases and J lost 5 bases. The CDR3 DNA reads TGTGCCAGCAGTGGACAGGGGGCGGGGGAGACCCAGTACTTC. Protein: CASSGQGAGETQYF.

The chain carries TRBV11-3 and TRBJ2-5; weak D call: TRBD2 (5 bases). The V gene lost 5 bases and the J gene lost 7 bases, with 17 bases spanning the gap. CDR1 is SGHNT, CDR2 YENEEA, per germline. The CDR3 has 14 amino acids. Here the CDR3 reads CASSLGSPAGTQYF. The CDR3 DNA is TGTGCCAGCAGCCTAGGGAGTCCAGCCGGGACCCAGTACTTC.

With respect to this clone: The same CDR3 can be traced to other DNA sequences in this sample. V gene TRBV2 combines with J gene TRBJ1-5, with D possibly matching TRBD1 (5 bases). Germline-derived CDR1 and CDR2 are SNHLY and FYNNEI. The CDR3 runs to 13 residues. V lost 7 bases, J lost 0 bases, and 7 bases lay in between. The CDR3 nucleotides read TGTGCCAGCACCAGGGATAGCAATCAGCCCCAGCATTTT. It specifies CASTRDSNQPQHF.

The CDR3 here is CASSLEITEQYF. The DNA for the CDR3 is TGCGCCAGCAGCTTGGAGATTACGGAGCAGTACTTC. The chain combines TRBV5-1 with TRBJ2-7; D not certain. V was cut by 0 bases and J by 7 bases, with 8 bases left in between. This CDR3 has 12 residues. Per germline, CDR1 SGHRS and CDR2 YFSETQ.

The CDR3 region is CATREDPTETQYF. The CDR3 DNA reads as TGTGCCACCAGGGAGGACCCGACGGAGACCCAGTACTTC. This rearrangement joins TRBV15 to TRBJ2-5, with a tentative D call TRBD2 (5 bases). CDR3 length: 13 residues. Between the trimmed V and J ends, which lost 6 bases and 5 bases, there was a span of 13 bases. Germline CDR1 LNHNV, CDR2 YYDKDF (reference sequence).

This sequence joins TRBV18 and TRBJ2-5, with 10 bases matching TRBD2. The germline V gene has CDR1 KGHSH and CDR2 LQKENI. Trimming at V came to 1 base and at J to 1 base, leaving 0 bases not matched to a gene. This CDR3 contains 15 residues. This CDR3 reads CASSPLAGGQETQYF. CDR3 coding DNA: TGTGCCAGCTCACCACTAGCGGGAGGCCAAGAGACCCAGTACTTC.

The chain joins TRBV11-2 to TRBJ2-1, with 10 bases lining up with TRBD2. Germline CDR1 reads SGHAT; CDR2 reads FQNNGV. J gave up 3 bases and V 1 base, and 3 bases lay outside the gene matches. This CDR3 is 16 amino acids long. The CDR3 DNA sequence: TGTGCCAGCAGCTTAGTAGCGGGAGGACTCTACAATGAGCAGTTCTTC. Residues: CASSLVAGGLYNEQFF.

This clone was recorded once. The V call is TRBV12-2, the J call TRBJ2-1. TRBV12-2 is classified as a pseudogene. This CDR3 has 12 amino acids. The CDR3 bases are TGTGCAAGTCGCTTCTTAGCAGGTGAGCAGTTCTTC. Translation: CASRFLAGEQFF.

V is TRBV28 and J is TRBJ2-7, with D perhaps matching TRBD1 (6 bases). The germline gives CDR1 MDHEN, CDR2 SYDVKM. Trimming removed 5 bases from V and 7 bases from J, with 18 bases in between. CDR3 length: 14 residues. The CDR3 nucleotides are TGTGCCAGCAGTACATCCGGGACATTAAGGGAGCAGTACTTC. This gives the protein CASSTSGTLREQYF.

This sequence joins TRBV28 and TRBJ1-1; 7 positions match TRBD1. Germline V CDR1 and CDR2: MDHEN, SYDVKM. J lost 10 bases, V lost 7 bases, and 15 bases had no gene match. The CDR3 consists of 14 residues. CDR3 sequence: CASTPPVRGRGAFF. For the CDR3, the DNA is TGTGCCAGCACTCCGCCGGTTAGGGGGCGCGGAGCTTTCTTT.

The CDR3 spells CASSPPGVGHTGELFF. The CDR3 coding sequence is TGTGCCAGCAGTCCCCCTGGAGTTGGGCACACCGGGGAGCTGTTTTTT. The chain couples TRBV28 to TRBJ2-2; D unclear. The germline V and J ends were trimmed by 5 bases and 3 bases, with 16 bases remaining between them. CDR3 length: 16 amino acids. Germline V gives CDR1 MDHEN, CDR2 SYDVKM. Full variable domain (outside the CDR3, taken from reference TRBV28 and TRBJ2-2): DVKVTQSSRYLVKRTGEKVFLECVQDMDHENMFWYRQDPGLGLRLIYFSYDVKMKEKGDIPEGYSVSREKKERFSLILESASTNQTSMYLCASSPPGVGHTGELFFGEGSRLTVL.